The clone carrying this T cell receptor beta chain was recorded a few times. Antigen specificity is unknown. TCRdb itself ran the reads through MiXCR, one entry per CDR3 protein. The sample includes around 300,000 distinct CDR3 sequences, 8% to 10% of them seen just once. The record originates from a study of T cell repertoires in cytomegalovirus infection. Overall study context: Both a matching HLA type and CMV infection were indicated by public TCR beta signatures.

The CDR3 covers 14 residues. Germline V gene data show CDR1 as LNHDA and CDR2 as SQIVND (reference sequence). V lost 4 bases, J lost 0 bases, and 9 bases lay in between. Study results and limitations: Ex vivo, HLA-C-restricted CMV-specific TCR beta clonotypes prevailed over the rest of the response.

The sample comprised PBMCs. The sequence derives from a human donor in good health (CMV status not recorded). Some clones in this sample may be carry-over from other donors' samples. This chain links TRBV19 with TRBJ1-1; D not resolved. In DNA form, the CDR3 reads TGTGCCAGTAGTAGACCAGAAATGAACACTGAAGCTTTCTTT. It codes for CASSRPEMNTEAFF.